A single TCR beta chain is shown here with its context. This sample is drawn from a study of blood T cell repertoires in COVID-19. Across the whole study: Acute and convalescent COVID-19 samples came from the United States, Italy and Spain. The analysed material was cDNA or gDNA that came from T cells, B-cell-depleted T cells, or PBMCs.

This CDR3 has 16 amino acids. Trimming shortened V by 4 bases and J by 4 bases, and 18 bases separated the two germline ends. Germline V gene data show CDR1 as SGHNT and CDR2 as YYREEE (reference sequence). Authors' data handling: Estimation of nucleated cell counts was performed using reference gene primer amplification. Using immunoSEQ multiplex PCR, the repertoire was profiled, and TCRdb retains in-frame clones only, with some absent. The V and J calls and clone size are taken from that table; D and trimming were inferred from the DNA. The sample includes roughly 200,000 clones, approximately 90% of them seen just once.

The material sequenced was peripheral blood. The chain employs TRBV5-4 and TRBJ1-3; D is perhaps TRBD1 (6 bases). This clonotype was obtained from a woman aged 18-35 years who had recovered from COVID-19. Here the CDR3 reads CASSIEQQGLGNTIYF. The CDR3 DNA reads as TGTGCCAGCAGCATCGAGCAACAGGGCCTCGGAAACACCATATATTTT.